These 31 T cell receptor beta chains came from one sample sequenced in a study of T-cell reconstitution after alpha-beta-depleted transplantation in children. The library targeted TCRbeta and was prepared with unique molecular identifiers. TCRdb re-derived calls from the PCR reads in MiXCR, one entry per CDR3 protein. The sample consists of about 310,000 distinct CDR3 sequences, more than 20% of them appearing once. This specimen was PBMCs, mostly from graft donor cells, taken 180 days after TCRalphabeta/CD19-depleted stem cell transplant. Every receptor here comes from a male patient under 18 who had a stem cell transplant for acute lymphoblastic leukemia, so the T cells may come from the graft donor.

The rearrangement uses TRBV24-1 and TRBJ2-1; 9 nucleotides agree with TRBD1. Germline assignment: CDR1 KGHDR and CDR2 SFDVKD. The CDR3 is 17 residues long. Trimming took 2 bases from V and 6 from J; bases not matched to a gene: 10. The CDR3 loop is CATSDYPGQGKTNEQFF. The CDR3 DNA reads as TGTGCCACCAGTGATTATCCGGGACAGGGTAAGACCAATGAGCAGTTCTTC.

This clonotype was seen more than once but under ten times. The rearrangement uses TRBV7-9 and TRBJ2-5; 9 positions match TRBD2. After removal of 2 bases from V and 5 bases from J, the junction contained 9 bases not matched to a gene. CDR3 size: 16 residues. Germline values: CDR1 SEHNR, CDR2 FQNEAQ (reference sequence). The CDR3 sequence is CASSLSLSGRFETQYF. The CDR3 DNA sequence: TGTGCCAGCAGCTTATCCCTTAGCGGGAGATTCGAGACCCAGTACTTC.

The rearrangement joins TRBV27 to TRBJ2-2; D call uncertain. The V end lost 7 bases, the J end lost 0 bases, and 6 bases lay between the germline ends. The CDR3 covers 13 residues. Germline CDR1 is MNHEY and CDR2 is SMNVEV (reference sequence). CDR3 coding DNA: TGTGCCAGCACCAACCCGAACACCGGGGAGCTGTTTTTT. This gives the protein CASTNPNTGELFF.

The CDR3 loop reads CSVGRQGTRGKLFF. The CDR3 DNA is TGCAGCGTTGGCCGACAGGGAACACGGGGAAAACTGTTTTTT. This chain joins TRBV29-1 and TRBJ1-4; TRBD1 aligns across 7 bases. Germline V gives CDR1 SQVTM, CDR2 ANQGSEA. J gave up 10 bases and V 4 bases, and 12 bases lay outside the gene matches. CDR3 length: 14 residues.

This rearrangement joins TRBV10-3 to TRBJ1-1; tentatively, D is TRBD1 (5 bases). Germline values: CDR1 ENHRY, CDR2 SYGVKD. The CDR3 runs 15 residues. Between the trimmed V and J ends, which lost 0 bases and 5 bases, there was a span of 13 bases. CDR3 region: CAISESGSGLTEAFF. CDR3 DNA sequence: TGTGCCATCAGTGAGTCGGGATCAGGGTTAACTGAAGCTTTCTTT.

This clonotype turned up a few times. The CDR3 bases are TGTGCCAGCAGTTTCCTCGGGTCCTACGAGCAGTACTTC. It is translated as CASSFLGSYEQYF. The rearrangement links TRBV27 to TRBJ2-7; D not resolved. Germline V gives CDR1 MNHEY, CDR2 SMNVEV (reference sequence). V shed 3 bases and J shed 1 base, with 7 bases lying between them. This CDR3 has 13 residues.

Only a few counts were recorded for this clonotype. The chain links TRBV7-2 to TRBJ2-7; the match to TRBD2 covers 11 bases. With V trimmed by 5 bases and J by 7 bases, 10 bases remained unmatched. Germline assignment: CDR1 SGHTA and CDR2 FQGNSA. CDR3 size: 15 residues. CDR3 coding DNA: TGTGCCAGCAGCAAACCCGGGACTAGCGGCAGGGAGCAGTACTTC. Translating it yields CASSKPGTSGREQYF.

The chain uses TRBV5-5 and TRBJ2-1, with 7 nucleotides matching TRBD1. There are 13 residues in the CDR3. The trim removed 4 bases at V and 6 bases at J, leaving 4 bases unmatched. Germline values: CDR1 SGHKS, CDR2 YYEKEE (reference sequence). CDR3 in DNA: TGTGCCAGCAGCCCGGCAGGGGGCAATGAGCAGTTCTTC. Protein: CASSPAGGNEQFF.

This sequence joins TRBV4-1 and TRBJ2-7; D may correspond to TRBD1 or TRBD2 (7 bases each). Germline V gene sequence: CDR1 MGHRA, CDR2 YSYEKL. The length of the CDR3 is 14 residues. V gave up 4 bases and J gave up 2 bases, with 12 bases separating them. The CDR3 DNA reads as TGCGCCAGCAGCCCAGGGGGGGGACCCTACGAGCAGTACTTC. Its translation: CASSPGGGPYEQYF.

This chain uses TRBV3-1 with TRBJ2-5; D may be TRBD2 (5 bases). The CDR3 contains 18 residues. Between the trimmed V and J ends, which lost 6 bases and 3 bases, there was a span of 26 bases. Germline assignment: CDR1 LGHDT and CDR2 YNNKEL (reference sequence). For the CDR3, the DNA is TGTGCCAGCAGTTTAACCCCTCAGCGGCCGATCGGGAAAGAGACCCAGTACTTC. As protein: CASSLTPQRPIGKETQYF.

The chain carries TRBV27 and TRBJ2-1; the match to TRBD2 covers 8 bases. Per the germline V gene, CDR1 is MNHEY and CDR2 is SMNVEV (reference sequence). J was trimmed by 7 bases and V by 4 bases; bases with no gene match: 6. CDR3 length: 14 residues. In DNA, the CDR3 is TGTGCCAGCAGTTCGGGAGGGCGTAATAATGAGCAGTTCTTC. It specifies CASSSGGRNNEQFF.

The table lists this clonotype with a few counts. J is TRBJ2-2 and V is TRBV25-1, with D hard to call. Trimming stripped 3 bases from V and 1 base from J, with 6 bases between. Germline-derived CDR1 and CDR2 are MGHDK and SYGVNS. This CDR3 spans 14 amino acids. The CDR3 bases are TGTGCCAGCAGTGACTCATGGAACACCGGGGAGCTGTTTTTT. Protein sequence: CASSDSWNTGELFF.

This sequence joins TRBV28 and TRBJ2-7; TRBD1 aligns across 9 bases. Per the germline V gene, CDR1 is MDHEN and CDR2 is SYDVKM. The CDR3 length is 12 residues. The CDR3, as DNA: TGTGCCAGCAGTTCCGGGACAGGGAGTCTATCGGTC. As protein: CASSSGTGSLSV.

A few counts support this clonotype. One end of the junction varies from germline; a read error may be responsible. The chain is built from TRBV6-1 and TRBJ2-7; D may be TRBD1 (6 bases). This CDR3 comprises 11 residues. Germline CDR1 MNHNS, CDR2 SASEGT. The CDR3 nucleotides are TGTGCCAGCAGGGGTGAAGAAGGACAGAACTTC. It encodes CASRGEEGQNF.

This chain connects TRBV25-1 to TRBJ2-7; D perhaps matches TRBD2 (6 bases). The CDR3 has 15 residues. Trimming took off 2 bases at V and 2 bases at J, with 13 bases between the two ends. CDR1 and CDR2 (germline): MGHDK, SYGVNS. The chain's CDR3 is CASSELPGDPYEQYF. As DNA, the CDR3 is TGTGCCAGCAGTGAACTCCCGGGGGACCCCTACGAGCAGTACTTC.

The chain links TRBV7-9 to TRBJ2-7; D call uncertain. Per the germline V gene, CDR1 is SEHNR and CDR2 is FQNEAQ (reference sequence). This CDR3 spans 14 amino acids. V dropped 5 bases and J dropped 1 base, with 12 bases sitting between them. The CDR3 DNA reads as TGTGCCAGCAGCCGTCTAGGGCGGTCCTACGAGCAGTACTTC. The encoded protein is CASSRLGRSYEQYF.

This clonotype occurred a few times. The DNA of the CDR3 is TGTGCCAGCAGCGGGTATCTTCGTGGACTAGGATCACCCCTCCACTTT. This encodes CASSGYLRGLGSPLHF. V is TRBV7-8 and J is TRBJ1-6, with D unclear. Trimming left V 5 bases short and J 10 bases short, with 21 bases between. CDR3 length: 16 amino acids. Germline CDR1 SGHVS, CDR2 FQNEAQ.

The V and J genes are TRBV25-1 and TRBJ2-2, with 12 bases identical to TRBD2. The CDR3 runs to 16 residues. Germline lookup yields CDR1 MGHDK and CDR2 SYGVNS. V was clipped by 3 bases and J by 7 bases; unmatched bases: 6. This CDR3 is CASSDLAGGPIGELFF. The DNA for the CDR3 is TGTGCCAGCAGTGATCTAGCGGGAGGGCCGATCGGGGAGCTGTTTTTT. The full variable domain, completed using reference TRBV25-1 and TRBJ2-2, is EADIYQTPRYLVIGTGKKITLECSQTMGHDKMYWYQQDPGMELHLIHYSYGVNSTEKGDLSSESTVSRIRTEHFPLTLESARPSHTSQYLCASSDLAGGPIGELFFGEGSRLTVL.

The J gene is TRBJ2-2, the V gene TRBV10-3; a weak D match, TRBD2 (5 bases). Trimming stripped 5 bases from V and 3 bases from J, with 10 bases between. Germline loops: CDR1 ENHRY, CDR2 SYGVKD. This CDR3 comprises 14 residues. CDR3 in DNA: TGTGCCATCAGTCTCGGGATCCACACCGGGGAGCTGTTTTTT. Protein: CAISLGIHTGELFF.

This chain connects TRBV7-3 to TRBJ1-2, with 7 bases aligning to TRBD1. This CDR3 comprises 14 residues. The V gene end was trimmed by 5 bases and the J gene end by 0 bases; junction bases not matched to a gene: 3. Germline assignment: CDR1 SGHTA and CDR2 FQGTGA. Here the CDR3 reads CASSGGTANYGYTF. The CDR3 nucleotides read TGTGCCAGCAGCGGCGGGACAGCTAACTATGGCTACACCTTC.

As concerns this clonotype: A much larger clone differs by one base, so this may be a read error. J is TRBJ1-5 and V is TRBV12-3 or TRBV12-4; the D is unclear. This CDR3 is built from 14 residues. CDR3 amino acids: CASSRDESNQPQNF. The CDR3 DNA sequence: TGTGCCAGCAGCCGAGACGAAAGCAATCAGCCCCAGAATTTT.

This clonotype turned up a few times. The chain is built from TRBV7-2 and TRBJ2-5, with D possibly matching TRBD1 (6 bases). Germline V gene lookup returns CDR1 SGHTA and CDR2 FQGNSA. The germline V and J ends were trimmed by 5 bases and 5 bases, with 9 bases remaining between them. This CDR3 region has 12 residues. CDR3 sequence (DNA): TGTGCCAGCAGCCCCAGGGGTGAGACCCAGTACTTC. Amino acid sequence: CASSPRGETQYF.

This clonotype has more than one count but fewer than ten. The J gene is TRBJ2-1, the V gene TRBV20-1; 8 nucleotides agree with TRBD1. J gave up 6 bases and V 7 bases, and 5 bases lay outside the gene matches. Germline CDR1 and CDR2: DFQATT and SNEGSKA (reference sequence). The CDR3 is made up of 12 amino acids. The CDR3 DNA is TGCAGTGGCCCGACAGGGGCCAATGAGCAGTTCTTC. Translated: CSGPTGANEQFF.

The V gene is TRBV25-1, the J gene TRBJ1-1; 7 bases fit TRBD1. V gave up 5 bases and J gave up 0 bases; unmatched junction bases: 9. CDR1 and CDR2 from the germline V gene are MGHDK and SYGVNS. This CDR3 region has 16 residues. The CDR3 DNA is TGTGCCAGCAGTCGGGACAGTTGGATCATGAACACTGAAGCTTTCTTT. Its translation is CASSRDSWIMNTEAFF.

The rearrangement joins TRBV7-6 to TRBJ2-7; tentatively, D is TRBD1 (5 bases). Germline V gives CDR1 SGHVS, CDR2 FNYEAQ. Trimming removed 5 bases at V and 7 bases at J, with 18 bases between. The CDR3 runs 14 residues. This CDR3 reads CASSAEVGYREQYF. In DNA, the CDR3 is TGTGCCAGCAGCGCAGAAGTGGGCTACAGGGAGCAGTACTTC.

This chain links TRBV7-2 with TRBJ2-7; D gene uncertain. CDR1 is SGHTA, CDR2 FQGNSA, per germline. V lost 5 bases and J 3 bases, leaving 11 bases between the germline ends. The CDR3 has 13 residues. CDR3 residues: CASSPRFSYEQYF. CDR3 DNA: TGTGCCAGCAGCCCTAGATTCAGCTACGAGCAGTACTTC. The entire variable domain, with the rest obtained from reference TRBV7-2 and TRBJ2-7, is as follows: GAGVSQSPSNKVTEKGKDVELRCDPISGHTALYWYRQSLGQGLEFLIYFQGNSAPDKSGLPSDRFSAERTGGSVSTLTIQRTQQEDSAVYLCASSPRFSYEQYFGPGTRLTVT.

This clonotype has just one count. The chain recombines TRBV2 with TRBJ1-1; a possible D gene is TRBD1 (5 bases). Trimming pared 2 bases from V and 1 base from J, leaving 11 bases between. Looked up from germline, CDR1 is SNHLY and CDR2 is FYNNEI. This CDR3 has 15 residues. The CDR3 is CASSELRVQNTEAFF. In DNA form, the CDR3 reads TGTGCCAGCAGTGAACTCAGGGTACAGAACACTGAAGCTTTCTTT.

This chain links TRBV12-3 or TRBV12-4 with TRBJ2-3; tentatively, D is TRBD1 (6 bases). The CDR3 runs 16 residues. Trimming cost V 0 bases and J 2 bases, with 12 bases left between them. The CDR3, as DNA: TGTGCCAGCAGTTTAGCGGGGGCTAGCTTCACAGATACGCAGTATTTT. Amino acid sequence: CASSLAGASFTDTQYF.

This clonotype was seen once. J is TRBJ2-7 and V is TRBV9, with TRBD2 identical over 7 bases. V lost 3 bases and J lost 3; bases outside the gene matches: 9. Germline assignment: CDR1 SGDLS and CDR2 YYNGEE. This CDR3 has 15 amino acids. For the CDR3, the DNA is TGTGCCAGCAGCGCCCGACCGGGACTACGCTACGAGCAGTACTTC. This codes for CASSARPGLRYEQYF.

V gene TRBV7-9 combines with J gene TRBJ2-1, with TRBD2 as a possible D gene (5 bases). Trimming cost V 10 bases and J 7 bases, with 20 bases left between them. The CDR3 length is 14 residues. Germline V gene data show CDR1 as SEHNR and CDR2 as FQNEAQ (reference sequence). The CDR3 spells CAILRIRTSNEQFF. The CDR3 nucleotides are TGTGCCATCCTCCGAATCAGGACTTCAAATGAGCAGTTCTTC.

CDR3 coding DNA: TGTGCCAGCAGCTTTGACAGAATTCCCGGGGAGCTGTTTTTT. It translates to CASSFDRIPGELFF. The rearrangement links TRBV6-1 to TRBJ2-2, with D maybe TRBD1 (5 bases). The CDR3 covers 14 residues. Germline CDR1 MNHNS, CDR2 SASEGT. The V and J ends lost 6 bases and 6 bases respectively, with 14 bases between them.